This T cell receptor beta chain was sequenced in a study of blood T cell repertoires in COVID-19. Study context: Italy, Spain and the United States were the sources of the convalescent and acute COVID-19 samples. From T cells, B-cell-depleted T cells, or PBMCs came the material, which was cDNA or gDNA.

Authors' processing steps: Reference gene primer amplification gave nucleated cell count estimates. Only in-frame clones appear in the TCRdb table, and some are missing; sequencing was by immunoSEQ multiplex PCR. V, J and clone size derive from that table, while D and trimming were established from the DNA sequence. The sample contains fewer than 85,000 clones, 88% of which appear only once. Per germline, CDR1 MNHEY and CDR2 SMNVEV (reference sequence). V shed 6 bases and J shed 4 bases, with 15 bases lying between them. This CDR3 is built from 15 residues. The V gene is TRBV27, the J gene TRBJ2-2, with no clear D. Sequencing input: peripheral blood. This TCR came from a human donor in a cohort sampled during active COVID-19. CDR3 coding DNA: TGTGCCAGCAGCCACCGGGTTAAAACCACCGGGGAGCTGTTTTTT. It encodes CASSHRVKTTGELFF.